The subject of this entry is one T cell receptor beta chain. Clones were sequenced by immunoSEQ multiplex PCR, and TCRdb holds only the in-frame ones, with some missing. The data hold approximately 84,000 clones, with about 86% observed a single time. The entry originates in a study of OX40 agonist ivuxolimab in advanced cancers. Germline V gene data show CDR1 as SGHRS and CDR2 as YFSETQ. The J segment lost 3 bases and the V segment lost 5 bases, leaving 7 bases of the junction unmatched. The CDR3 is 15 amino acids. The receptor was isolated from an adult with an advanced solid tumor such as melanoma, head and neck, liver or kidney cancer. The chain has TRBV5-1 and TRBJ1-4; 7 nucleotides line up with TRBD1. Sequenced here: CD4+ or CD8+ T cells sorted from blood, sampled in a trial of the OX40 agonist ivuxolimab. The DNA of the CDR3 is TGCGCCAGCAGTCGGGCCGGGACAGCTAATGAAAAACTGTTTTTT. Translating gives CASSRAGTANEKLFF. The full variable domain, its missing parts supplied by reference TRBV5-1 and TRBJ1-4, is KAGVTQTPRYLIKTRGQQVTLSCSPISGHRSVSWYQQTPGQGLQFLFEYFSETQRNKGNFPGRFSGRQFSNSRSEMNVSTLELGDSALYLCASSRAGTANEKLFFGSGTQLSVL.